Listed below are T cell receptor beta chains from one sample, sequenced in a study of cytomegalovirus exposure and HLA in healthy donors. Produced via immunoSEQ multiplex PCR; TCRdb's table is partial and in-frame only. This sample carries 180,000 or so clones, approximately 84% of them seen once, and the ten largest clones take around 4.4%. The specimen was PBMCs. The receptors here all came from a woman in her 50s in good health and CMV-seropositive. The CDR3 runs from the conserved cysteine through the conserved F or W. Each record gives: clone size, J gene, V gene, D gene, CDR3 protein, CDR3 DNA. A D gene is named only where the DNA matches it firmly. Only some rows state a clone size, as once, few, many or a class for expanded clones.

clone size: .; J gene: TRBJ2-5; V gene: TRBV7-3; D gene: TRBD2; CDR3 protein: CASSLMGLQETQYF; CDR3 DNA: TGTGCCAGCAGCTTAATGGGACTACAAGAGACCCAGTACTTC
clone size: .; J gene: TRBJ1-1; V gene: TRBV7-2; D gene: .; CDR3 protein: CASSLRGTEAFF; CDR3 DNA: TGTGCCAGTTCCCTGAGGGGGACTGAAGCTTTCTTT
clone size: .; J gene: TRBJ1-1; V gene: TRBV13; D gene: .; CDR3 protein: CASSLLPAGAFF; CDR3 DNA: TGTGCCAGCAGTCTCCTTCCGGCCGGGGCTTTCTTT
clone size: .; J gene: TRBJ1-1; V gene: TRBV6-6; D gene: .; CDR3 protein: CASSPRGSDTEAFF; CDR3 DNA: TGTGCCAGCAGTCCCAGGGGATCCGACACTGAAGCTTTCTTT
clone size: .; J gene: TRBJ2-2; V gene: TRBV30; D gene: .; CDR3 protein: CAWLAVTGELFF; CDR3 DNA: TGTGCCTGGTTAGCGGTCACCGGGGAGCTGTTTTTT
clone size: .; J gene: TRBJ1-6; V gene: TRBV5-5; D gene: .; CDR3 protein: CASSLEPSSYNSPLHF; CDR3 DNA: TGTGCCAGCAGCTTGGAACCCAGCTCCTATAATTCACCCCTCCACTTT
clone size: .; J gene: TRBJ1-1; V gene: TRBV4-2; D gene: .; CDR3 protein: CASSLMGRQWAGSSTEAFF; CDR3 DNA: TGTGCCAGCAGCCTTATGGGGCGACAGTGGGCCGGAAGTTCCACTGAAGCTTTCTTT
clone size: .; J gene: TRBJ2-7; V gene: TRBV5-1; D gene: .; CDR3 protein: CASSLLDSSYEQYF; CDR3 DNA: TGCGCCAGCAGCTTGTTGGACTCCAGCTACGAGCAGTACTTC
clone size: .; J gene: TRBJ1-5; V gene: TRBV9; D gene: TRBD1; CDR3 protein: CASSRGQYSNQPQHF; CDR3 DNA: TGTGCCAGCAGCCGGGGACAGTATAGCAATCAGCCCCAGCATTTT
clone size: .; J gene: TRBJ2-5; V gene: TRBV9; D gene: TRBD1; CDR3 protein: CASSVADRGPHQETQYF; CDR3 DNA: TGTGCCAGCAGCGTAGCGGACAGGGGGCCCCACCAAGAGACCCAGTACTTC
clone size: .; J gene: TRBJ1-2; V gene: TRBV11-3; D gene: TRBD1; CDR3 protein: CASSVSGTGTRYTF; CDR3 DNA: TGTGCCAGCAGCGTATCCGGGACAGGGACGCGCTACACCTTC
clone size: .; J gene: TRBJ2-3; V gene: TRBV5-1; D gene: TRBD2; CDR3 protein: CASSLGLAFTDTQYF; CDR3 DNA: TGCGCCAGCAGCTTGGGACTAGCCTTTACAGATACGCAGTATTTT
clone size: few; J gene: TRBJ2-7; V gene: TRBV28; D gene: .; CDR3 protein: CATHNIQGYEQYF; CDR3 DNA: TGTGCCACCCATAACATACAGGGATACGAGCAGTACTTC
clone size: .; J gene: TRBJ1-1; V gene: TRBV19; D gene: .; CDR3 protein: CASSDTANTEAFF; CDR3 DNA: TGTGCCAGTAGTGATACAGCTAACACTGAAGCTTTCTTT
clone size: .; J gene: TRBJ2-2; V gene: TRBV19; D gene: TRBD1; CDR3 protein: CASSTQGAQTGELFF; CDR3 DNA: TGTGCCAGTAGTACTCAGGGGGCGCAGACCGGGGAGCTGTTTTTT
clone size: .; J gene: TRBJ2-7; V gene: TRBV27; D gene: TRBD1; CDR3 protein: CASRGTGQLTYEQYF; CDR3 DNA: TGTGCCAGCAGGGGCACGGGACAGCTTACCTACGAGCAGTACTTC
clone size: .; J gene: TRBJ2-7; V gene: TRBV27; D gene: .; CDR3 protein: CASSQNSLGEQYF; CDR3 DNA: TGTGCCAGCAGCCAGAATTCGCTCGGGGAGCAGTACTTC
clone size: .; J gene: TRBJ2-6; V gene: TRBV14; D gene: .; CDR3 protein: CASSQALSGANVLTF; CDR3 DNA: TGTGCCAGCAGCCAAGCCCTCTCTGGGGCCAACGTCCTGACTTTC
clone size: .; J gene: TRBJ1-1; V gene: TRBV5-4; D gene: TRBD1; CDR3 protein: CASSFGQGGTEAFF; CDR3 DNA: TGTGCCAGCAGCTTCGGACAGGGTGGCACTGAAGCTTTCTTT
clone size: .; J gene: TRBJ1-5; V gene: TRBV27; D gene: .; CDR3 protein: CASSLGGQPQHF; CDR3 DNA: TGTGCCAGCAGTTTAGGCGGTCAGCCCCAGCATTTT
clone size: .; J gene: TRBJ1-1; V gene: TRBV7-3; D gene: .; CDR3 protein: CASSLGRGNTEAFF; CDR3 DNA: TGTGCCAGCAGCTTAGGACGGGGGAACACTGAAGCTTTCTTT
clone size: .; J gene: TRBJ1-2; V gene: TRBV5-1; D gene: TRBD1; CDR3 protein: CASSSGTDPLANYGYTF; CDR3 DNA: TGCGCCAGCAGCTCCGGGACAGACCCGTTAGCTAACTATGGCTACACCTTC
clone size: .; J gene: TRBJ2-3; V gene: TRBV30; D gene: .; CDR3 protein: CAWRGLTDTQYF; CDR3 DNA: TGTGCCTGGAGGGGACTCACAGATACGCAGTATTTT
clone size: .; J gene: TRBJ2-4; V gene: TRBV27; D gene: .; CDR3 protein: CASSRQGLAKNIQYF; CDR3 DNA: TGTGCCAGCAGTAGGCAGGGGCTAGCCAAAAACATTCAGTACTTC
clone size: .; J gene: TRBJ2-5; V gene: TRBV10-3; D gene: .; CDR3 protein: CAIRGASGSQETQYF; CDR3 DNA: TGTGCCATCAGGGGGGCTAGCGGTTCCCAAGAGACCCAGTACTTC
clone size: .; J gene: TRBJ1-4; V gene: TRBV7-2; D gene: TRBD1; CDR3 protein: CASSLLGGGNEKLFF; CDR3 DNA: TGTGCCAGCAGCTTACTAGGGGGCGGGAATGAAAAACTGTTTTTT
clone size: once; J gene: TRBJ2-3; V gene: TRBV7-8; D gene: TRBD2; CDR3 protein: CAASPTSGGAMSTDTQYF; CDR3 DNA: TGTGCCGCCTCCCCGACTAGCGGGGGGGCTATGAGCACAGATACGCAGTATTTT
clone size: once; J gene: TRBJ2-7; V gene: TRBV12-2; D gene: .; CDR3 protein: CASRLAKHRGYEQYF; CDR3 DNA: TGTGCAAGTCGCTTAGCGAAACATAGGGGTTACGAGCAGTACTTC
clone size: .; J gene: TRBJ1-3; V gene: TRBV27; D gene: .; CDR3 protein: CASSRTGFGNTIYF; CDR3 DNA: TGTGCCAGCAGCAGAACAGGGTTTGGAAACACCATATATTTT
clone size: .; J gene: TRBJ1-2; V gene: TRBV7-9; D gene: .; CDR3 protein: CASSLDKGGYAF; CDR3 DNA: TGTGCCAGCAGCTTAGATAAGGGAGGGTACGCCTTC
clone size: .; J gene: TRBJ1-3; V gene: TRBV6-5; D gene: .; CDR3 protein: CATQGSSGNTIYF; CDR3 DNA: TGTGCCACTCAGGGGAGTTCTGGAAACACCATATATTTT
clone size: .; J gene: TRBJ2-3; V gene: TRBV19; D gene: TRBD2; CDR3 protein: CASTPAGGWDTQYF; CDR3 DNA: TGTGCCAGTACCCCTGCGGGGGGATGGGATACGCAGTATTTT
clone size: .; J gene: TRBJ2-6; V gene: TRBV5-1; D gene: TRBD1; CDR3 protein: CASRQGAPSGANVLTF; CDR3 DNA: TGCGCCAGCCGACAGGGGGCTCCCTCTGGGGCCAACGTCCTGACTTTC
clone size: .; J gene: TRBJ2-3; V gene: TRBV4-2; D gene: .; CDR3 protein: CASSQLSDRTQYF; CDR3 DNA: TGTGCCAGCAGCCAACTTTCGGACAGAACGCAGTATTTT
clone size: .; J gene: TRBJ2-3; V gene: TRBV7-9; D gene: TRBD2; CDR3 protein: CSSSLGFDGGSTDTQYF; CDR3 DNA: TGTTCCAGCAGCCTGGGGTTTGACGGGGGGAGCACAGATACGCAGTATTTT
clone size: .; J gene: TRBJ1-4; V gene: TRBV30; D gene: TRBD1; CDR3 protein: CAWGTGREKLFF; CDR3 DNA: TGTGCCTGGGGGACAGGGAGGGAAAAACTGTTTTTT
clone size: .; J gene: TRBJ2-7; V gene: TRBV27; D gene: TRBD1; CDR3 protein: CASSPSTGLEQYF; CDR3 DNA: TGTGCCAGCAGCCCTTCGACAGGGCTCGAGCAGTACTTC
clone size: .; J gene: TRBJ1-4; V gene: TRBV11-2; D gene: .; CDR3 protein: CASSLVTGQSLFF; CDR3 DNA: TGTGCCAGCAGCTTAGTGACCGGACAGAGTCTGTTTTTT
clone size: .; J gene: TRBJ2-7; V gene: TRBV11-2; D gene: TRBD1; CDR3 protein: CASSSGTDPYEQYF; CDR3 DNA: TGTGCCAGCAGCTCAGGGACAGATCCTTACGAGCAGTACTTC
clone size: few; J gene: TRBJ1-5; V gene: TRBV7-5; D gene: .; CDR3 protein: CARSFRQGQLFNQPQHF; CDR3 DNA: TGTGCCAGAAGCTTCCGACAGGGTCAACTATTCAATCAGCCCCAGCATTTT
clone size: .; J gene: TRBJ2-3; V gene: TRBV4-3; D gene: TRBD1; CDR3 protein: CASSQDNGQVTDTQYF; CDR3 DNA: TGCGCCAGCAGCCAAGATAACGGACAGGTCACAGATACGCAGTATTTT
clone size: .; J gene: TRBJ1-2; V gene: TRBV9; D gene: .; CDR3 protein: CASSTGELGGYTF; CDR3 DNA: TGTGCCAGCAGTACTGGGGAGTTAGGTGGCTACACCTTC